These 14 T cell receptor beta chains came from one sample sequenced in a study of blood T cell repertoires in COVID-19. Sequencing used immunoSEQ multiplex PCR; TCRdb keeps in-frame clones, though not all of them. The top ten clones hold 2.9% of a sample with 150,000 or so clones, approximately 80% of them seen once. Sequenced: peripheral blood. These receptors were taken from a woman aged 60 to 75 with acute or convalescent COVID-19.

The V gene is TRBV11-2, the J gene TRBJ2-2, with TRBD1 matching 7 bases. The germline V gene has CDR1 SGHAT and CDR2 FQNNGV. V trimming: 5 bases; J trimming: 7 bases; junction bases outside the gene matches: 7. This CDR3 has 14 amino acids. CDR3 residues: CASSQRQGLGELFF. The CDR3, as DNA: TGTGCCAGCAGCCAACGACAGGGTCTCGGGGAGCTGTTTTTT.

The rearrangement links TRBV3-1 (or the pseudogene TRBV3-2) to TRBJ1-6, with TRBD1 matching over 8 bases. The CDR3 runs 14 residues. From germline, CDR1 is LGHDT and CDR2 YNNKEL (reference sequence). The J segment lost 9 bases and the V segment lost 5 bases, leaving 6 bases of the junction unmatched. The CDR3 region is CASSKDREGSPLHF. The CDR3 coding sequence is TGTGCCAGCAGCAAGGACAGGGAGGGTTCACCCCTCCACTTT.

The chain joins TRBV11-3 to TRBJ2-3, with D possibly TRBD1 on 5 matching bases. The V end was cut by 5 bases, the J end by 1 base, with 13 bases between. This CDR3 contains 15 residues. Germline-derived CDR1 and CDR2 are SGHNT and YENEEA. The CDR3 bases are TGTGCCAGCAGCATAGGTCGCAGGGGCACAGATACGCAGTATTTT. Translated, it gives CASSIGRRGTDTQYF. Full variable domain (rest looked up from reference TRBV11-3 and TRBJ2-3): EAGVVQSPRYKIIEKKQPVAFWCNPISGHNTLYWYLQNLGQGPELLIRYENEEAVDDSQLPKDRFSAERLKGVDSTLKIQPAELGDSAVYLCASSIGRRGTDTQYFGPGTRLTVL.

This clone was seen only once. The rearrangement links TRBV7-2 to TRBJ1-5; perhaps TRBD1 as D (5 bases). The germline gives CDR1 SGHTA, CDR2 FQGNSA. The ends were cut back, 2 bases at V and 11 bases at J, with 19 bases in the middle. CDR3 length equals 15 residues. In nucleotides, the CDR3 is TGTGCCAGCAGCTTAACGACACAAGGGGTCGTGTCCCAGCATTTT. Translating gives CASSLTTQGVVSQHF.

The V and J genes are TRBV7-8 and TRBJ1-2; 7 bases are a match to TRBD1. The CDR3 runs to 16 residues. V was clipped by 0 bases and J by 7 bases; unmatched bases: 11. Germline CDR1 SGHVS, CDR2 FQNEAQ. The CDR3 DNA reads as TGTGCCAGCAGCTTAGCCCCGGGGACAGCGCCCGGTGGCTACACCTTC. As protein: CASSLAPGTAPGGYTF.

The chain carries TRBV6-2 or TRBV6-3 and TRBJ1-6; no clear D gene. Looked up from germline, CDR1 is MNHEY and CDR2 is SVGEGT. The CDR3 has 13 residues. V gave up 2 bases and J gave up 9 bases, with 8 bases separating them. In DNA, the CDR3 is TGTGCCAGCAGTTACGTGGCGGGTTCACCCCTCCACTTT. It encodes CASSYVAGSPLHF.

The rearrangement uses TRBV10-3 and TRBJ2-5; 9 positions agree with TRBD2. J lost 4 bases, V lost 6 bases, and 6 bases had no gene match. The germline V gene has CDR1 ENHRY and CDR2 SYGVKD. This CDR3 is built from 14 residues. The CDR3 reads CAIRDSGGRETQYF. The CDR3 DNA reads TGTGCCATCAGGGATAGCGGGGGCAGAGAGACCCAGTACTTC.

The rearrangement links TRBV9 to TRBJ1-4, with TRBD1 as a possible D gene (5 bases). The length of the CDR3 is 16 residues. Trimming stripped 4 bases from V and 5 bases from J, with 18 bases between. The V gene's germline CDR1 is SGDLS and CDR2 YYNGEE. The CDR3 coding sequence is TGTGCCAGCAGCCTACGAAGTGGGGCTCAGAATGAAAAACTGTTTTTT. It encodes CASSLRSGAQNEKLFF.

The CDR3 here is CASSLAQETQYF. As DNA, the CDR3 is TGTGCCAGCAGCTTAGCTCAAGAGACCCAGTACTTC. The chain is built from TRBV11-2 and TRBJ2-5; D remains ambiguous. The germline CDR1 and CDR2 sequences are SGHAT and FQNNGV. The CDR3 is 12 amino acids. The germline V and J ends were trimmed by 1 base and 2 bases, with 2 bases remaining between them.

V is TRBV19 and J is TRBJ1-2; 12 nucleotides align to TRBD1. With 6 bases clipped from V and 8 bases from J, the junction kept 7 bases outside the gene matches. Germline CDR1 LNHDA, CDR2 SQIVND (reference sequence). The CDR3 is 14 amino acids. The CDR3 loop reads CASRSPGTGGGYTF. The CDR3 coding sequence is TGTGCCAGTAGGTCCCCCGGGACAGGGGGCGGCTACACCTTC.

Only one count was recorded for this clone. The V call is TRBV27, the J call TRBJ2-1; tentatively, D is TRBD2 (6 bases). V was pared by 3 bases and J by 2 bases, with 11 bases between. The CDR3 spans 15 residues. Germline CDR1 and CDR2: MNHEY and SMNVEV (reference sequence). The CDR3 DNA follows: TGTGCCAGCAGTTTCACGGGGGAGCCCTACAATGAGCAGTTCTTC. Translating it yields CASSFTGEPYNEQFF.

V gene TRBV7-8 combines with J gene TRBJ2-7, with D perhaps matching TRBD1 (6 bases). Per the germline V gene, CDR1 is SGHVS and CDR2 is FQNEAQ. The CDR3 loop spans 15 amino acids. V lost 1 base to trimming and J lost 0 bases, with 10 bases between them. The CDR3 spells CASSLEQGISYEQYF. CDR3 in DNA: TGTGCCAGCAGCTTAGAACAGGGTATCTCCTACGAGCAGTACTTC.

V usage is TRBV6-5 and J usage is TRBJ2-7; 8 bases match TRBD1. CDR3 length: 14 amino acids. Germline V gene lookup returns CDR1 MNHEY and CDR2 SVGAGI. V dropped 6 bases and J dropped 0; count of bases not matched to a gene: 4. CDR3 sequence (DNA): TGTGCCAGCAGGAGGGGGACAGGCTCCTACGAGCAGTACTTC. Residues: CASRRGTGSYEQYF.

The chain is built from TRBV5-1 and TRBJ2-3; D is unclear. This CDR3 spans 14 amino acids. Trimming took 0 bases from V and 0 from J, leaving 5 bases between them. Germline lookup yields CDR1 SGHRS and CDR2 YFSETQ. The CDR3 region has the DNA TGCGCCAGCAGCTTGGGCGGCAGCACAGATACGCAGTATTTT. Its translation is CASSLGGSTDTQYF.